In this sample, the clone carrying this T cell receptor beta chain turned up many times. The data belong to a study of blood T cell repertoires in COVID-19. The wider study: COVID-19 samples, acute and convalescent, were from the United States, Italy and Spain. T cells, B-cell-depleted T cells, or PBMCs supplied cDNA or gDNA.

The CDR3 length is 16 residues. The germline CDR1 and CDR2 sequences are SEHNR and FQNEAQ (reference sequence). V was pared by 2 bases and J by 4 bases, with 4 bases of the junction left unmatched. Original handling: Quantification of nucleated cells was approximated via reference gene primer amplification. Profiled with immunoSEQ multiplex PCR; TCRdb holds only in-frame clones, not every one. From that table come the V and J calls and clone size; the DNA was used to work out D and trimming. The data contain around 34,000 clones, approximately 80% of them singletons. The receptor was isolated from a woman in her 70s with acute or convalescent COVID-19. Input material: peripheral blood. This rearrangement joins TRBV7-9 to TRBJ2-1, with 11 bases that match TRBD2. Here the CDR3 DNA reads TGTGCCAGCAGCTTAATGGGACTAGCGGATTACAATGAGCAGTTCTTC. It yields the protein CASSLMGLADYNEQFF.